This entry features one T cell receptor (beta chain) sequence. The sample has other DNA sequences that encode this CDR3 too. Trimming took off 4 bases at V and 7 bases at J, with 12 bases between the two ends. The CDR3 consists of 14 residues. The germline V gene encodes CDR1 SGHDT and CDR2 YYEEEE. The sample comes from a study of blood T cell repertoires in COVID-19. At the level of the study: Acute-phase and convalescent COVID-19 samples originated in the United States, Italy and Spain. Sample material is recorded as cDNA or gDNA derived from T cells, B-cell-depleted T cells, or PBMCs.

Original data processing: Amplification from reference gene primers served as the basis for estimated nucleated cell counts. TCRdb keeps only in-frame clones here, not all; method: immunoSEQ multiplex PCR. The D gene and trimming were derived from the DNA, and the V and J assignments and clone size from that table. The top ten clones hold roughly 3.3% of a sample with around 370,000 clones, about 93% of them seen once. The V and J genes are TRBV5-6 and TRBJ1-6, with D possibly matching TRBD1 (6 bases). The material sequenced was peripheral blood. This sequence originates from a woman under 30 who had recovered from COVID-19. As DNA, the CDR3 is TGTGCCAGCAGCCGCGGCAGGGGAAATTCACCCCTCCACTTT. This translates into CASSRGRGNSPLHF.